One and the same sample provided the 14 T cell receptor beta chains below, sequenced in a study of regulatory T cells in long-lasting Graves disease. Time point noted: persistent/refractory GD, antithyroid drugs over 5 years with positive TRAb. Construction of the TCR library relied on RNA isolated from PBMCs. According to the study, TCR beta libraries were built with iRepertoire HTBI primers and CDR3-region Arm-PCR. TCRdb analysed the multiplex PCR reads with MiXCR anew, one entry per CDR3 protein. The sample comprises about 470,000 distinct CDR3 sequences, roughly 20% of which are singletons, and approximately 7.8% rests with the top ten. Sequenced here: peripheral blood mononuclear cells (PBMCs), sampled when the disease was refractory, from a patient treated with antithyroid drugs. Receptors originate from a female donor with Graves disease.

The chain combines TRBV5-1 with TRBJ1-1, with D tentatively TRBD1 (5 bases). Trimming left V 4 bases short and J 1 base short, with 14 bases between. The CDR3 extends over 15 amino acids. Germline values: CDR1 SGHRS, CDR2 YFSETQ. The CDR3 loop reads CASSGAGAGNTEAFF. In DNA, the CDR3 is TGCGCCAGCAGCGGGGCTGGAGCGGGGAACACTGAAGCTTTCTTT.

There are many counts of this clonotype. CDR3 loop: CASSYSTGGQYGYTF. CDR3 sequence (DNA): TGTGCCAGCAGCTATTCGACAGGGGGGCAGTATGGCTACACCTTC. The chain has TRBV6-5 and TRBJ1-2, with 9 bases identical to TRBD1. The trim removed 6 bases at V and 5 bases at J, leaving 10 bases unmatched. Germline V CDR1 and CDR2: MNHEY, SVGAGI. CDR3 length equals 15 residues.

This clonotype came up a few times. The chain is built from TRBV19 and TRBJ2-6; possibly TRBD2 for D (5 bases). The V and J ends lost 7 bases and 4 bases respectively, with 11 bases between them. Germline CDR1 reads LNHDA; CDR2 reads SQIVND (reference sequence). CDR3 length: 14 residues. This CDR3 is CASTRAGGANVLTF. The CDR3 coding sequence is TGTGCCAGTACGAGGGCAGGAGGGGCCAACGTCCTGACTTTC. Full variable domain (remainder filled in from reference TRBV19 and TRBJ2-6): DGGITQSPKYLFRKEGQNVTLSCEQNLNHDAMYWYRQDPGQGLRLIYYSQIVNDFQKGDIAEGYSVSREKKESFPLTVTSAQKNPTAFYLCASTRAGGANVLTFGAGSRLTVL.

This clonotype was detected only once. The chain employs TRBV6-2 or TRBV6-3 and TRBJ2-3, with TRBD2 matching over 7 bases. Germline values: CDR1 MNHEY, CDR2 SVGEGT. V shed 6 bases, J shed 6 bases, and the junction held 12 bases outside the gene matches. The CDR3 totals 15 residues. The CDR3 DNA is TGTGCCAGCAGGGTACTGGGCGGGAGATATGATACGCAGTATTTT. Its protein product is CASRVLGGRYDTQYF.

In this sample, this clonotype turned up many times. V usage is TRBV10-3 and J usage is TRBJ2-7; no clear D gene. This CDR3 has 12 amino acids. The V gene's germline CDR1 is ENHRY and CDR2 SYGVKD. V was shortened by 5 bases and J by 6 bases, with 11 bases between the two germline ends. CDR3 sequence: CAISPGSSEQYF. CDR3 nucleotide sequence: TGTGCCATCAGTCCCGGGTCGAGCGAGCAGTACTTC.

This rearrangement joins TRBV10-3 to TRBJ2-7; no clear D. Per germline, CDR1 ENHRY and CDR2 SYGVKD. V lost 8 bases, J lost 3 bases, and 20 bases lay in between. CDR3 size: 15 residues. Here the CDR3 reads CAIGQRQTLRYEQYF. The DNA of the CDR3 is TGTGCCATCGGGCAAAGGCAGACCCTCCGCTACGAGCAGTACTTC.

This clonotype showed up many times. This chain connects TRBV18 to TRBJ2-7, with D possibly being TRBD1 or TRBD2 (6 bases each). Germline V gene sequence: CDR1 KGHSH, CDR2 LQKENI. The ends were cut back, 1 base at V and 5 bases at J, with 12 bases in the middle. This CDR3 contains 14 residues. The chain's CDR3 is CASSPQPGADEQYF. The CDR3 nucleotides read TGTGCCAGCTCACCACAACCGGGGGCGGACGAGCAGTACTTC.

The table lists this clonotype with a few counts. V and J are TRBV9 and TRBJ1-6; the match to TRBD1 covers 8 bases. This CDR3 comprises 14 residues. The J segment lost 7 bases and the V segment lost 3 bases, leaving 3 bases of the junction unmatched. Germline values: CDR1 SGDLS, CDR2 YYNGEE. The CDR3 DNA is TGTGCCAGCAGCGACCGGGACAGGAATTCACCCCTCCACTTT. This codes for CASSDRDRNSPLHF.

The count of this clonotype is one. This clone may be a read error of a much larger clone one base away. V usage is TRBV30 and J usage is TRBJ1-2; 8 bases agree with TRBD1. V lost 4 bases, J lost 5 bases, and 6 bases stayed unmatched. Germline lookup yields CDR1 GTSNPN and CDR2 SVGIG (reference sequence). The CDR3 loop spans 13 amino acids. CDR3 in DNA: TGTGCCTGGACCCCGACAGGGGAGTATGGCTACACCTTC. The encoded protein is CAWTPTGEYGYTF.

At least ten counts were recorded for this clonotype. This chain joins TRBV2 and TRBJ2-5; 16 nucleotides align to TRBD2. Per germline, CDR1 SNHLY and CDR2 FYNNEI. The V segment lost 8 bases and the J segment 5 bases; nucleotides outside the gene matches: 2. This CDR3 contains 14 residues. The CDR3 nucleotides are TGTGCCAGCCTGGGACTAGCGGGAGGGGAGACCCAGTACTTC. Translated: CASLGLAGGETQYF.

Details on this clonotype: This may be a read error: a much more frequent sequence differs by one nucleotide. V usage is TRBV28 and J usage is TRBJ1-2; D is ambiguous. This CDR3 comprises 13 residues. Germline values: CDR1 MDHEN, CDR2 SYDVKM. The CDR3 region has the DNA TGTGCCAGCAGTTTACAGATGAACTGTGGCTACACCTTC. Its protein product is CASSLQMNCGYTF.

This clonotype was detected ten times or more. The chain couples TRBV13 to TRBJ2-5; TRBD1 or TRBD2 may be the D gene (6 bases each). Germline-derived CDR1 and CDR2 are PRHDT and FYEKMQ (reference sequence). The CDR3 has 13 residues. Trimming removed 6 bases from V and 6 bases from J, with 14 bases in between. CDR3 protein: CASRQEGGKTQYF. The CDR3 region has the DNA TGTGCCAGCAGGCAGGAGGGGGGAAAGACCCAGTACTTC.

In nucleotides, the CDR3 is TGCAGTGCTAGAGACGATCTAGCGGGAGGGCTATACGAGCAGTACTTC. Its translation: CSARDDLAGGLYEQYF. This chain links TRBV20-1 with TRBJ2-7, with 12 bases fitting TRBD2. The CDR3 has 16 residues. V was pared by 0 bases and J by 4 bases, with 7 bases of the junction left unmatched. Per germline, CDR1 DFQATT and CDR2 SNEGSKA (reference sequence).

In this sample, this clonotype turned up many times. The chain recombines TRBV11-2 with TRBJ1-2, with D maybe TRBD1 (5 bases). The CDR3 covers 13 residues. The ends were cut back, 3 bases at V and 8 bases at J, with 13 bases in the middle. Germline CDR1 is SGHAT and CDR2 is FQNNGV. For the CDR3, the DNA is TGTGCCAGCAGCTTGGTGGGACCCACCGGCTACACCTTC. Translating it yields CASSLVGPTGYTF.